The T cell receptor (beta chain) under discussion was sequenced for a study of blood T cell repertoires in COVID-19. Across the whole study: COVID-19 samples, acute and convalescent, were from the United States, Italy and Spain. PBMCs, B-cell-depleted T cells, or T cells were the source of the cDNA or gDNA that made up the material.

Seattle's enrolled individuals joined amid active infection and were then monitored longitudinally. Original methodology: Using reference gene primer amplification, nucleated cell counts were estimated. Repertoires were generated with immunoSEQ multiplex PCR, while TCRdb's copy carries only in-frame clones and drops some. V and J calls and clone size are as listed in that table; D and trimming were resolved from the DNA. This table has fewer than 250,000 clones, about 81% appearing once. Per the germline V gene, CDR1 is SGDLS and CDR2 is YYNGEE. V dropped 4 bases and J dropped 7; count of bases not matched to a gene: 9. The CDR3 is 14 residues long.

This receptor was identified in a woman aged 60-75 years with COVID-19, enrolled during active disease. The specimen was peripheral blood. This sequence joins TRBV9 and TRBJ1-1, with 8 bases that match TRBD1. CDR3 residues: CASSPRPGGLEAFF. DNA of the CDR3: TGTGCCAGCAGCCCGAGGCCAGGGGGCCTTGAAGCTTTCTTT.